This is a list of T cell receptor beta chains from one sample in a study of T cell repertoires in aging, cancer and after chemotherapy. TCRdb re-analysed the multiplex PCR reads in MiXCR, keeping a single row per CDR3 protein. This table has 1,200 to 1,500 distinct CDR3 sequences, 46% appearing once. Sequences were obtained from blood. The receptor source for this set is a human donor with a blood cancer. CDR3s include the opening cysteine and the closing phenylalanine or tryptophan. The order of the fields is clone size, J gene, V gene, D gene, CDR3 protein, CDR3 DNA. A D gene is named only where the DNA matches it firmly. Expanded clones are given a class, and other clones once, few, many or no size at all.

size: -
J: TRBJ2-5
V: TRBV5-1
D: -
CDR3: CASSRGDPIVETQYF
DNA: TGTGCCAGCAGCCGAGGGGACCCCATAGTCGAGACCCAGTACTTC

size: medium-sized
J: TRBJ2-1
V: TRBV20-1
D: -
CDR3: CSAVAGEVPYNEQFF
DNA: TGCAGTGCGGTGGCCGGGGAGGTACCCTACAATGAGCAGTTCTTC

size: large
J: TRBJ2-1
V: TRBV27
D: -
CDR3: CASSFNRINNEQFF
DNA: TGTGCCAGCAGTTTTAACAGGATCAACAATGAGCAGTTCTTC

size: -
J: TRBJ2-7
V: TRBV11-1
D: TRBD1
CDR3: CASRGGQGGGEQYF
DNA: TGTGCCAGCAGAGGAGGACAGGGGGGTGGCGAGCAGTACTTC

size: -
J: TRBJ1-5
V: TRBV19
D: TRBD1
CDR3: CASSLLQTTGDNSNQPQHF
DNA: TGTGCCAGTAGTTTACTACAAACGACAGGGGACAATAGCAATCAGCCCCAGCATTTT

size: large
J: TRBJ2-1
V: TRBV27
D: TRBD2
CDR3: CASSLSGSSYNEQFF
DNA: TGTGCCAGCAGTCTCAGCGGGAGCTCCTACAATGAGCAGTTCTTC

size: -
J: TRBJ2-1
V: TRBV19
D: TRBD1
CDR3: CASSMVQGAGSNEQFF
DNA: TGTGCCAGTAGTATGGTCCAGGGGGCAGGTTCGAATGAGCAGTTCTTC

size: -
J: TRBJ1-1
V: TRBV6-6
D: -
CDR3: CASSLGPNTEAFF
DNA: TGTGCCAGCAGTTTGGGTCCGAACACTGAAGCTTTCTTT

size: large
J: TRBJ2-3
V: TRBV12-3/TRBV12-4
D: TRBD1
CDR3: CASSPGQANTQYF
DNA: TGTGCCAGCAGCCCGGGACAGGCAAATACGCAGTATTTT

size: medium-sized
J: TRBJ1-2
V: TRBV12-5
D: -
CDR3: CASGLVEGGYTF
DNA: TGTGCTAGTGGTTTGGTGGAAGGAGGGTACACCTTC

size: large
J: TRBJ2-7
V: TRBV30
D: TRBD2
CDR3: CAWRLAGDGYEQYF
DNA: TGTGCCTGGAGGTTAGCGGGAGATGGGTACGAGCAGTACTTC

size: medium-sized
J: TRBJ1-6
V: TRBV5-4
D: TRBD1
CDR3: CASSTGQGPNSPLHF
DNA: TGTGCCAGCAGCACTGGACAGGGTCCCAATTCACCCCTCCACTTT

size: large
J: TRBJ2-1
V: TRBV13
D: TRBD2
CDR3: CASSLGLSSSGQSYNEQFF
DNA: TGTGCCAGCAGCTTAGGCCTAAGTTCTAGCGGGCAGTCCTACAATGAGCAGTTCTTC

size: few
J: TRBJ2-2
V: TRBV7-3
D: -
CDR3: CASSPGVNTGELFF
DNA: TGTGCCAGCAGCCCCGGGGTAAACACCGGGGAGCTGTTTTTT

size: -
J: TRBJ2-7
V: TRBV19
D: -
CDR3: CASSQGFHEQYF
DNA: TGTGCCAGTAGTCAGGGGTTCCACGAGCAGTACTTC

size: -
J: TRBJ2-1
V: TRBV29-1
D: TRBD2
CDR3: CSLRLAGGPHEQFF
DNA: TGCAGCCTACGGCTAGCGGGAGGGCCCCATGAGCAGTTCTTC

size: medium-sized
J: TRBJ2-2
V: TRBV6-1
D: TRBD1
CDR3: CASSERGTGTGELFF
DNA: TGTGCCAGCAGTGAACGGGGGACAGGCACCGGGGAGCTGTTTTTT